The 10 T cell receptor beta chains in this list originate from one sample, sequenced in a study of blood T cell repertoires in COVID-19. Sequencing was performed with immunoSEQ multiplex PCR; in TCRdb, only in-frame clones are kept and a portion is missing. The table lists 310,000 or so clones, roughly 87% of them singletons. The sequenced sample consisted of peripheral blood. The receptors originated from a man aged 30 to 39 with COVID-19, enrolled during active disease.

The CDR3 spells CASSYLAGGSDTQYF. CDR3 sequence (DNA): TGCGCCAGCAGCTACTTAGCGGGGGGATCAGATACGCAGTATTTT. The rearrangement links TRBV5-1 to TRBJ2-3; TRBD2 agrees at 10 bases. This CDR3 has 15 amino acids. Germline assignment: CDR1 SGHRS and CDR2 YFSETQ. Trimming at V came to 3 bases and at J to 4 bases, leaving 5 bases not matched to a gene.

The chain uses TRBV6-5 and TRBJ1-2, with 8 bases lining up with TRBD1. This CDR3 spans 12 amino acids. V lost 8 bases, J lost 8 bases, and 7 bases stayed unmatched. Germline lookup yields CDR1 MNHEY and CDR2 SVGAGI. Here the CDR3 DNA reads TGTGCCAGCTTTAGGACAGGGAACGGCTACACCTTC. This codes for CASFRTGNGYTF.

This rearrangement joins TRBV12-3 or TRBV12-4 to TRBJ2-7; 9 bases are a match to TRBD1. CDR3 size: 12 residues. V lost 6 bases to trimming and J lost 6 bases; unmatched junction nucleotides: 3. The CDR3 DNA reads TGTGCCAGCAGCCCGACAGGGGGCGAGCAGTACTTC. Translation gives CASSPTGGEQYF.

At least ten counts were recorded for this clone. The chain's CDR3 is CASSPPQGAFYEQYF. The CDR3 DNA sequence: TGTGCCAGCTCACCACCACAGGGGGCGTTTTACGAGCAGTACTTC. The V call is TRBV18, the J call TRBJ2-7; 9 bases map to TRBD1. V lost 0 bases to trimming and J lost 4 bases; unmatched junction nucleotides: 4. The germline V gene has CDR1 KGHSH and CDR2 LQKENI. The CDR3 is 15 residues long.

This clone was seen once. The chain uses TRBV9 and TRBJ2-2, with TRBD1 as a possible D gene (6 bases). Germline V gene sequence: CDR1 SGDLS, CDR2 YYNGEE. V was trimmed by 3 bases and J by 4 bases, leaving 13 bases between them. The CDR3 totals 15 residues. The CDR3 loop is CASSAPGHSTGELFF. DNA of the CDR3: TGTGCCAGCAGCGCTCCGGGACACTCCACCGGGGAGCTGTTTTTT.

The V gene is TRBV7-2, the J gene TRBJ2-5; 10 bases fit TRBD2. The V gene's germline CDR1 is SGHTA and CDR2 FQGNSA. The CDR3 runs to 15 residues. Trimming cost V 2 bases and J 5 bases; bases outside gene matches: 5. CDR3 sequence reads: CASSLLAGAGETQYF. The CDR3 coding sequence is TGTGCCAGCAGCTTACTAGCGGGAGCGGGCGAGACCCAGTACTTC.

CDR3 loop: CASSLASPRSNQPQHF. The CDR3 DNA sequence: TGTGCCAGCAGCTTAGCGTCGCCTCGGTCCAATCAGCCCCAGCATTTT. This rearrangement joins TRBV7-2 to TRBJ1-5; D gene unclear. Germline V gives CDR1 SGHTA, CDR2 FQGNSA. The V gene lost 0 bases and the J gene lost 3 bases, with 12 bases spanning the gap. CDR3 length: 16 residues.

The rearrangement uses TRBV29-1 and TRBJ2-1; D is possibly TRBD2 (6 bases). V lost 7 bases and J 3 bases, leaving 13 bases between the germline ends. Germline V gene lookup returns CDR1 SQVTM and CDR2 ANQGSEA. The CDR3 is 13 amino acids. The CDR3: CSASGTLYNEQFF. The DNA for the CDR3 is TGCAGCGCCTCCGGGACTCTCTACAATGAGCAGTTCTTC.

This clone turned up a few times. This chain joins TRBV7-8 and TRBJ2-7; 10 bases are a match to TRBD2. Germline lookup yields CDR1 SGHVS and CDR2 FQNEAQ. This CDR3 is built from 14 residues. After removal of 2 bases from V and 6 bases from J, the junction contained 4 bases not matched to a gene. The CDR3 spells CASSLSGGAVEQYF. The CDR3 DNA is TGTGCCAGCAGCTTAAGCGGGGGGGCTGTCGAGCAGTACTTC. The variable domain in full, with the rest retrieved from reference TRBV7-8 and TRBJ2-7, is GAGVSQSPRYKVAKRGQDVALRCDPISGHVSLFWYQQALGQGPEFLTYFQNEAQLDKSGLPSDRFFAERPEGSVSTLKIQRTQQEDSAVYLCASSLSGGAVEQYFGPGTRLTVT.

The gene calls are TRBV3-1 (or the pseudogene TRBV3-2) and TRBJ2-7, with 7 bases aligning to TRBD1. There are 14 residues in the CDR3. Germline trimming cut 6 bases from V and 3 bases from J; bases unmatched to any gene: 8. Germline V lookup: CDR1 LGHDT, CDR2 YNNKEL (reference sequence). The CDR3 region has the DNA TGTGCCAGCAGGCAGTTGGGGACAGACTACGAGCAGTACTTC. Its protein product is CASRQLGTDYEQYF.